This TCR beta chain was captured in a study of blood T cell repertoires in COVID-19. The wider study: The samples span acute and convalescent COVID-19 from the United States, Italy and Spain.

The J segment lost 5 bases and the V segment lost 0 bases, leaving 2 bases of the junction unmatched. The CDR3 is made up of 15 amino acids. Germline CDR1 LGHDT, CDR2 YNNKEL (reference sequence). Here immunoSEQ multiplex PCR was the method, and the copy in TCRdb shows in-frame clones only, minus some. The sample lists under 300,000 clones; approximately 85% were seen once. Sequencing was done on a sample of PBMCs or T cells enriched from blood (not recorded which). The chain carries TRBV3-1 (or the pseudogene TRBV3-2) and TRBJ2-2, with TRBD1 identical over 8 bases. The clonotype originates from a woman between 50 and 59 years old who had recovered from COVID-19. The CDR3 nucleotides read TGTGCCAGCAGCCAAGATTGGACAGGGACCGGGGAGCTGTTTTTT. Translating it yields CASSQDWTGTGELFF.